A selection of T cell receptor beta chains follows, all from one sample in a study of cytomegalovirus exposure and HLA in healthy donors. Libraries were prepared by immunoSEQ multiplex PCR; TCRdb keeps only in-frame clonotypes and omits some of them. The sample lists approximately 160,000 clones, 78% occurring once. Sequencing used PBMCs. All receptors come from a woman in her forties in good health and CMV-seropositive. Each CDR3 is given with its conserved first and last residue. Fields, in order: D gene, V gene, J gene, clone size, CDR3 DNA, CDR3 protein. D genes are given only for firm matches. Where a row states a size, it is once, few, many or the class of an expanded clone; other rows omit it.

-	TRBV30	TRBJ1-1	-	TGTGCCGGAGAGCAGGGTCAGGGCACTGAAGCTTTCTTT	CAGEQGQGTEAFF
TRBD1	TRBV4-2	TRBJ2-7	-	TGTGCCAGCAGCCGGGACAGGGAATACGAGCAGTACTTC	CASSRDREYEQYF
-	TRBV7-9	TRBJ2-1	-	TGTGCCAGCAGCTTCTCCGGAACCTTGGGAGTGAATGAGCAGTTCTTC	CASSFSGTLGVNEQFF
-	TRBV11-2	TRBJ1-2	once	TGTGCCAGCAGCTTACAGGGCTTTGGCTACACCTTC	CASSLQGFGYTF
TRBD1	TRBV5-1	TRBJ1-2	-	TGCGCCAGCAGCCTTCCGACAGGGTACGGCTACACCTTC	CASSLPTGYGYTF
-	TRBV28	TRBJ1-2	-	TGTGCCAGCAGTGACCGGGGGACGGCAGCTAACTATGGCTACACCTTC	CASSDRGTAANYGYTF
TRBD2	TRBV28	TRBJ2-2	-	TGTGCCAGCAGTCACGGACTAGCGGGGTACACCGGGGAGCTGTTTTTT	CASSHGLAGYTGELFF
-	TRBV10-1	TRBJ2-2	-	TGCGCCAGCAGTGAGCGAAAAGGGACTTACACCGGGGAGCTGTTTTTT	CASSERKGTYTGELFF
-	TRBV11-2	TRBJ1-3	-	TGTGCCAGCAGCTTGGGTTACAGGGTGCCCGGAAACACCATATATTTT	CASSLGYRVPGNTIYF
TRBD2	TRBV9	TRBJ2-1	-	TGTGCCAGCAGCGTTGTACTAGCGGGGGGGTACAATGAGCAGTTCTTC	CASSVVLAGGYNEQFF
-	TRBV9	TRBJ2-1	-	TGTGCCAGCAGCGTAGCCTCCCAGGCTGCCAATGAGCAGTTCTTC	CASSVASQAANEQFF
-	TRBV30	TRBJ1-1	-	TGTGCCTGGGGATTAGGAGGCGACACTGAAGCTTTCTTT	CAWGLGGDTEAFF
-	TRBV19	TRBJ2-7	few	TGTGCCAGTAGTATAGTTTTTAGCCTAGGATCCTACGAGCAGTACTTC	CASSIVFSLGSYEQYF
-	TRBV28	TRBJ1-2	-	TGTGCCAGCAGCGACACACAGGCGCGGTCATACACCTTC	CASSDTQARSYTF
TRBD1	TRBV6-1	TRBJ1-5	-	TGTGCCAGCAGTACGGGACAGTACAATCAGCCCCAGCATTTT	CASSTGQYNQPQHF
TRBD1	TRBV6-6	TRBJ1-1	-	TGTGCCAGCAGTGCGCCCAACAGGGGGTACACTGAAGCTTTCTTT	CASSAPNRGYTEAFF
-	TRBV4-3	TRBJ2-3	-	TGCGCCAGCAGCCAAACTAGCACAGATACGCAGTATTTT	CASSQTSTDTQYF
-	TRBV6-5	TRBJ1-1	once	TGTGCCAGCAGTCAGGGGCCAAAGCAGGGAGCTTTCTTT	CASSQGPKQGAFF
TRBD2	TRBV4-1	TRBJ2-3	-	TGCGCCAGCAGCCAAGACTTTAGACCGGGACTAGCCTCTTCTATAGATACGCAGTATTTT	CASSQDFRPGLASSIDTQYF
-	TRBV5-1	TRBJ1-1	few	TGCGCCAGCAGCTTGGTCGGGTTAATGAACACTGAAGCTTTCTTT	CASSLVGLMNTEAFF
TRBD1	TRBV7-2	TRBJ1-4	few	TGTGCCAGCAGCTTAGCCGGAGACAGGGCGGTTGAAAAACTGTTTTTT	CASSLAGDRAVEKLFF
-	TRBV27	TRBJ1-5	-	TGTGCCAGCAGTTTATGGGGGGGTAGCAATCAGCCCCAGCATTTT	CASSLWGGSNQPQHF
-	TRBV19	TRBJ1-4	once	TGTGCCAGTAGTATAGGAACCCGAACGGAGCGTGAAAAACTGTTTTTT	CASSIGTRTEREKLFF
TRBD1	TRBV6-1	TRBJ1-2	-	TGTGCCAGCAGAGGCCTCAGGGGGAATTTCTATGGCTACACCTTC	CASRGLRGNFYGYTF
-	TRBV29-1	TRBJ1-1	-	TGCAGCGCGACCGGGAACATGAACACTGAAGCTTTCTTT	CSATGNMNTEAFF
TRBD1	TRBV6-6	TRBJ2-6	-	TGTGCCATCAAGCAGGGGGCGGATGGGGCCAACGTCCTGACTTTC	CAIKQGADGANVLTF
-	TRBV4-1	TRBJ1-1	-	TGCGCCAGCAGCCCGAAATTATCGGCTGAAGCTTTCTTT	CASSPKLSAEAFF
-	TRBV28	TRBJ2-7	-	TGTGCCAGCAGACTTTTTGGGACTGGAACCTACGAGCAGTACTTC	CASRLFGTGTYEQYF
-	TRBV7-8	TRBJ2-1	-	TGTGCCAGCAGCCCGCCAACTATTGCCAATGAGCAGTTCTTC	CASSPPTIANEQFF
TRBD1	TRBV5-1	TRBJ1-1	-	TGCGCCAGCAGCCCCACGGGACAGCCGAACACTGAAGCTTTCTTT	CASSPTGQPNTEAFF
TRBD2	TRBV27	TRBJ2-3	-	TGTGCCAGCGGGGGGGGGTGGGGACGCACAGATACGCAGTATTTT	CASGGGWGRTDTQYF
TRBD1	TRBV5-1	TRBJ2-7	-	TGCGCCAGCAGCTTGGGGACAGGGGGCTCGCGCGAGCAGTACTTC	CASSLGTGGSREQYF
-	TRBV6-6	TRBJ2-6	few	TGTGCCAGCAGTGAGAGGAGGTCTGGGGCCAACGTCCTGACTTTC	CASSERRSGANVLTF
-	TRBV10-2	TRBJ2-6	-	TGCGCCAGTAGGCAAGGGGCCCCCTCTGGGGCCAACGTCCTGACTTTC	CASRQGAPSGANVLTF
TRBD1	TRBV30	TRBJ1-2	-	TGTGCCTGGGCAGGGGGCGCGGGCTATGGCTACACCTTC	CAWAGGAGYGYTF
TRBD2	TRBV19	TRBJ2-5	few	TGTGCCAGTGGATTGGGGGGGATGAAGACCCAGTACTTC	CASGLGGMKTQYF
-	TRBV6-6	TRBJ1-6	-	TGTGCCAGCAGTTCCCTCGGCTCCTATAATTCACCCCTCCACTTT	CASSSLGSYNSPLHF
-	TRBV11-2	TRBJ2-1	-	TGTGCCAGCACCATCCGGGCGGGGGCTTTTGATGAGCAGTTCTTC	CASTIRAGAFDEQFF
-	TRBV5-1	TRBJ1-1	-	TGCGCCAGCAGCTTGGCCCAGCGTCGAGGAATCATGAACACTGAAGCTTTCTTT	CASSLAQRRGIMNTEAFF
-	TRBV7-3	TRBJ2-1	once	TGTGCCAGCAGCTTAAACCCCGGCGGCGGGGGCACGGGCAATGAGCAGTTCTTC	CASSLNPGGGGTGNEQFF
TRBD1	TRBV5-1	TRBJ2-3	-	TGCGCCAGCAGCGCGGACAGGGGAGGTGATACGCAGTATTTT	CASSADRGGDTQYF
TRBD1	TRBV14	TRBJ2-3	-	TGTGCCAGCAGCCCCACGACAGGGGGCATGTCAGATACGCAGTATTTT	CASSPTTGGMSDTQYF
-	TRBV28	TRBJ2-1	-	TGTGCCAGCAGGTCAGGGTCCTCCTACAATGAGCAGTTCTTC	CASRSGSSYNEQFF
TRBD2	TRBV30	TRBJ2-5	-	TGTGCCTGGAGTAGGGGCGGGGGGGACTTCAGCCAGACCCAGTACTTC	CAWSRGGGDFSQTQYF
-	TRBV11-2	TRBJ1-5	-	TGTGCCAGCAGCCGGTCAGGGGAGCCCCAGCATTTT	CASSRSGEPQHF
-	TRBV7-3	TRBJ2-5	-	TGTGCCAGCAGCCCCACCTCAGGTACCTCCGAGACCCAGTACTTC	CASSPTSGTSETQYF
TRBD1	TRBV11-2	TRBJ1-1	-	TGTGCCAGCAGCTCAAGGGACAGGGGTGCGATTGGGAACACTGAAGCTTTCTTT	CASSSRDRGAIGNTEAFF
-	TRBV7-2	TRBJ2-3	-	TGTGCCAGCACCCCTCCCTCAGATACGCAGTATTTT	CASTPPSDTQYF
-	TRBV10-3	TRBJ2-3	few	TGTGCCATCAGTGGGCGGGGTGCAGATACGCAGTATTTT	CAISGRGADTQYF
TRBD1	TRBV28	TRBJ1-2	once	TGTGCCAGCAGTGTACAGGGGGCCCTAGCTAACTATGGCTACACCTTC	CASSVQGALANYGYTF
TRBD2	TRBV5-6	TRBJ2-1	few	TGTGCCAGCAGCCTAGCGGGGGGGGCGGGTAATGAGCAGTTCTTC	CASSLAGGAGNEQFF